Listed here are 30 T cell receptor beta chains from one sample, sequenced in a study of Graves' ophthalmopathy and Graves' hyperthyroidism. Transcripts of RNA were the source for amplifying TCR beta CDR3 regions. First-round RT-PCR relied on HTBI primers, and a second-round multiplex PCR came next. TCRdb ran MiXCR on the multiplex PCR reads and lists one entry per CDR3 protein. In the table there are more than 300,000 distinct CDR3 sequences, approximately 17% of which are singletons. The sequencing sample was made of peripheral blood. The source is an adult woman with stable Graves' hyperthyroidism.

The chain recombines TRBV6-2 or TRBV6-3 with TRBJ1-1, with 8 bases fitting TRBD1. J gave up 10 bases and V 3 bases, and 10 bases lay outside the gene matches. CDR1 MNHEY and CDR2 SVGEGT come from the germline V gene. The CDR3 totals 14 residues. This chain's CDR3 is CASSYLRSGGRAFF. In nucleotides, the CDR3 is TGTGCCAGCAGTTATCTTAGGTCAGGGGGCCGAGCTTTCTTT.

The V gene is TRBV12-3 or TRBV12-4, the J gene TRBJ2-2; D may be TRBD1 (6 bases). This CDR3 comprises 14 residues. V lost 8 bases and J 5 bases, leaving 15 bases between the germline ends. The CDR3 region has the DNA TGTGCCAGCCGACAGGCTCCGGGTACCGGGGAGCTGTTTTTT. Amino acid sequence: CASRQAPGTGELFF.

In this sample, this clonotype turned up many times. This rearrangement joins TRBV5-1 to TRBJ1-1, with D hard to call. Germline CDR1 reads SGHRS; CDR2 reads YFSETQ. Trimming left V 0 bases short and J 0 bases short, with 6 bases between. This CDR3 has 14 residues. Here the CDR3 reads CASSLGNVNTEAFF. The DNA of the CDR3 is TGCGCCAGCAGCTTGGGCAACGTGAACACTGAAGCTTTCTTT. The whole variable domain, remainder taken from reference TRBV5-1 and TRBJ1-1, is KAGVTQTPRYLIKTRGQQVTLSCSPISGHRSVSWYQQTPGQGLQFLFEYFSETQRNKGNFPGRFSGRQFSNSRSEMNVSTLELGDSALYLCASSLGNVNTEAFFGQGTRLTVV.

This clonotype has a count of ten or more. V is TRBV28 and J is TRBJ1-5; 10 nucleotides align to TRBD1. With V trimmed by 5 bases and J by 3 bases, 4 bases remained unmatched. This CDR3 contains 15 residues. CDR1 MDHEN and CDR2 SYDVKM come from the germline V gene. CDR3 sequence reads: CASSVGQGYNQPQHF. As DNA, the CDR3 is TGTGCCAGCAGTGTGGGACAGGGGTACAATCAGCCCCAGCATTTT.

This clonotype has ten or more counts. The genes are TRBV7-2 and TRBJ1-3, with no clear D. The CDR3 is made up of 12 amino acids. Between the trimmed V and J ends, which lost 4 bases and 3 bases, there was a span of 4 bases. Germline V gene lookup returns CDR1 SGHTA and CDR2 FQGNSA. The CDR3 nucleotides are TGTGCCAGCAGCTCCCGTGGAAACACCATATATTTT. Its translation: CASSSRGNTIYF.

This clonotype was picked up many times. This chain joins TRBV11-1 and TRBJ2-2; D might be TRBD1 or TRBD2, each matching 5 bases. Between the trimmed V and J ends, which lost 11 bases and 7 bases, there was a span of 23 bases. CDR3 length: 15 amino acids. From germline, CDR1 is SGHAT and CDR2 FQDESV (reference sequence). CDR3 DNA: TGTGCCGGCCGTAAGGATGGGGGTCAGGACGGGGAGCTGTTTTTT. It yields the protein CAGRKDGGQDGELFF.

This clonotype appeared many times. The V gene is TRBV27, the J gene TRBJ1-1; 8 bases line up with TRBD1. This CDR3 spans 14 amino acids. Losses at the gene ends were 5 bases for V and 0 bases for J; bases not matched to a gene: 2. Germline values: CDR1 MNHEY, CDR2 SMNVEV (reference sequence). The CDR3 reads CASSVQGVNTEAFF. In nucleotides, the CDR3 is TGTGCCAGCAGTGTACAGGGGGTGAACACTGAAGCTTTCTTT.

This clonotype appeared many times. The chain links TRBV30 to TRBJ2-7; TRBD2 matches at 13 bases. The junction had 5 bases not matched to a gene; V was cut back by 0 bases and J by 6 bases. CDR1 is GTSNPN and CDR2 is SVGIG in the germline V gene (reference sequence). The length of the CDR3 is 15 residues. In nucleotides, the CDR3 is TGTGCCTGGAGTGTCCGGACTAGCGGGAGAACCGAGCAGTACTTC. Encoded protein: CAWSVRTSGRTEQYF.

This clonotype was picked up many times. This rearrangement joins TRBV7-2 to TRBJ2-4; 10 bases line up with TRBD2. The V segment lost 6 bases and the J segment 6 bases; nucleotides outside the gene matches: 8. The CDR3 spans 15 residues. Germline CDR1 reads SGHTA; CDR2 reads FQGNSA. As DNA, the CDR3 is TGTGCCAGCAGTCCTAGCGGGAGTAACGGAAACATTCAGTACTTC. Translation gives CASSPSGSNGNIQYF.

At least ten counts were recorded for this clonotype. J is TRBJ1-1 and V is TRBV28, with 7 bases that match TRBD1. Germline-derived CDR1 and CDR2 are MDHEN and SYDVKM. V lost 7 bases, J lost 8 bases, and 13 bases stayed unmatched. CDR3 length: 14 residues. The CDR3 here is CASTPHAWTGEAFF. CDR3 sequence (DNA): TGTGCCAGCACCCCACACGCCTGGACAGGAGAAGCTTTCTTT.

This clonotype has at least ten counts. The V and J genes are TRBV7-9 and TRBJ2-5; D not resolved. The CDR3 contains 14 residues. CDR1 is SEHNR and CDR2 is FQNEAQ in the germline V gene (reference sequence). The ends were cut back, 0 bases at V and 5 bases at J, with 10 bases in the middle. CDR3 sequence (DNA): TGTGCCAGCAGCTTAGCCACTGGTTACGAGACCCAGTACTTC. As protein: CASSLATGYETQYF.

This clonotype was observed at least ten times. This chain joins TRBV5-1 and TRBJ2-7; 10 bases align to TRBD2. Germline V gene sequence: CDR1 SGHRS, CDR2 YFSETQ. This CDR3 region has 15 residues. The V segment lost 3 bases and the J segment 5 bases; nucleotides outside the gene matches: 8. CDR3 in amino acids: CASSSIAGGGHEQYF. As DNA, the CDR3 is TGCGCCAGCAGCTCCATAGCGGGAGGAGGCCACGAGCAGTACTTC.

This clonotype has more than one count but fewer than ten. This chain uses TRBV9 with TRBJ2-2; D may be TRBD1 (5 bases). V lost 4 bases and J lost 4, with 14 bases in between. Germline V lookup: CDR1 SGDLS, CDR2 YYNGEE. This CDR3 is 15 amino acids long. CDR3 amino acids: CASSPDSHTTGELFF. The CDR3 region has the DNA TGTGCCAGCAGCCCAGACAGCCACACCACCGGGGAGCTGTTTTTT.

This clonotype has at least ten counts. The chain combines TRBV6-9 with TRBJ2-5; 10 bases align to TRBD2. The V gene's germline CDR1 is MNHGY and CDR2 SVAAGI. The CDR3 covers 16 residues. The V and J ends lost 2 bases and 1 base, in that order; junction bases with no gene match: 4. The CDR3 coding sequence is TGTGCCAGCAGTTATCCGAGCGGGAGGGCCCAAGAGACCCAGTACTTC. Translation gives CASSYPSGRAQETQYF.

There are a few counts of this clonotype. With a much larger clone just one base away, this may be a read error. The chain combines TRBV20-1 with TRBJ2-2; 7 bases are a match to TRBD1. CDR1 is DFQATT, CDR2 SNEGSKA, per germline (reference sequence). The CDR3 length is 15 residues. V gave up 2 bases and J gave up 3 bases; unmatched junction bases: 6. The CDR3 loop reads CSARPPQGDTGELFF. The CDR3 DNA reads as TGCAGTGCTAGACCCCCTCAGGGGGACACCGGGGAGCTGTTTTTT.

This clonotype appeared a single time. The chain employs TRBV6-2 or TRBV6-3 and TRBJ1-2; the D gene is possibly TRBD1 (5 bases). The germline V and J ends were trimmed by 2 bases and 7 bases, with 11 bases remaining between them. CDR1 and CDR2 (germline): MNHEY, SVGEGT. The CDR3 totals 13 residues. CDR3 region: CASSYGTTGGYTF. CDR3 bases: TGTGCCAGCAGTTACGGGACGACCGGTGGCTACACCTTC.

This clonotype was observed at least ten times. The CDR3 here is CASSAGTERNTEAFF. The CDR3 DNA reads TGTGCCAGCAGCGCTGGGACAGAGAGGAACACTGAAGCTTTCTTT. The chain carries TRBV9 and TRBJ1-1; 7 nucleotides align to TRBD1. Trimming removed 3 bases from V and 1 base from J; junction bases left unmatched: 6. Germline-derived CDR1 and CDR2 are SGDLS and YYNGEE. The CDR3 runs to 15 residues.

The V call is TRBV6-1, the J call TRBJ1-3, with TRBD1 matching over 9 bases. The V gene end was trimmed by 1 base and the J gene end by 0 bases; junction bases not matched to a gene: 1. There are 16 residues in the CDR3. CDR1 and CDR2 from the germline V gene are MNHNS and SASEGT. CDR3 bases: TGTGCCAGCAGTGAAGGGACAGGGGCCTCTGGAAACACCATATATTTT. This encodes CASSEGTGASGNTIYF.

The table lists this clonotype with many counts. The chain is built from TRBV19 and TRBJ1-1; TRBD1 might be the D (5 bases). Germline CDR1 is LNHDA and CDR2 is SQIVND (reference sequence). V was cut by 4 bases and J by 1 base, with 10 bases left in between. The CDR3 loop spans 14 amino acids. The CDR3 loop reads CASSKRGENTEAFF. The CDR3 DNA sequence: TGTGCCAGTAGTAAGCGGGGGGAGAACACTGAAGCTTTCTTT.

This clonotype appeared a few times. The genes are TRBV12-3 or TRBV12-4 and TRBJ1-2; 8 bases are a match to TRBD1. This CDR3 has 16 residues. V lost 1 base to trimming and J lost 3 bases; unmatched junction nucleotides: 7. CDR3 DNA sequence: TGTGCCAGCAGTTTAGGAACTACAGGGGGGTACTATGGCTACACCTTC. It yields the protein CASSLGTTGGYYGYTF.

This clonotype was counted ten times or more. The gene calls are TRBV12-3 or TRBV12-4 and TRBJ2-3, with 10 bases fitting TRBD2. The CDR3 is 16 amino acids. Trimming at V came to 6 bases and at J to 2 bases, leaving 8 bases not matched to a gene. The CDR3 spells CASRPPGTSVTDTQYF. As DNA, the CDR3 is TGTGCCAGCAGACCACCCGGGACTAGCGTCACAGATACGCAGTATTTT.

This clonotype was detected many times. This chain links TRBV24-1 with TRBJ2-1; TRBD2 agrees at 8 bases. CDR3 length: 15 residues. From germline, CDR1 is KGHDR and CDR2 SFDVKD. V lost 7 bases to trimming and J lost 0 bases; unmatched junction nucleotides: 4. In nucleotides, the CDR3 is TGTGCCACCAGCGATAGCGGGACCTCCTACAATGAGCAGTTCTTC. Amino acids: CATSDSGTSYNEQFF.

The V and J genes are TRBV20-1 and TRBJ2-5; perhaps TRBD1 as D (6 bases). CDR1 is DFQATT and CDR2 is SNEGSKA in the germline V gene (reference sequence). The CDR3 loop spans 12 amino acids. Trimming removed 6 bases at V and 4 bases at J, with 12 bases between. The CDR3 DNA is TGCAGTGCGAAACAGGGTGGAGAGACCCAGTACTTC. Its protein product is CSAKQGGETQYF.

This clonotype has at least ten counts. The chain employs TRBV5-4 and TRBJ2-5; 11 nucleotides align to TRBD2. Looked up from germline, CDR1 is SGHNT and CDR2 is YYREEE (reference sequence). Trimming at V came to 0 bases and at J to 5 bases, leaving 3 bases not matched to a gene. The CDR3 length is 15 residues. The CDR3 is CASSLGLAGGETQYF. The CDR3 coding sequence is TGTGCCAGCAGCTTGGGGCTAGCGGGAGGTGAGACCCAGTACTTC.

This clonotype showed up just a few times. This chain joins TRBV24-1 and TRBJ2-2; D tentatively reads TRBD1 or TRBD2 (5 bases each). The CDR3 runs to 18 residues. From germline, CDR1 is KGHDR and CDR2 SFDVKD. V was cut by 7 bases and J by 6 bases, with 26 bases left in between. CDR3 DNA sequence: TGTGCCACCAGGTCGCTGGGAGCGAGAGAGGGGTTCGCCGGGGAGCTGTTTTTT. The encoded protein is CATRSLGAREGFAGELFF.

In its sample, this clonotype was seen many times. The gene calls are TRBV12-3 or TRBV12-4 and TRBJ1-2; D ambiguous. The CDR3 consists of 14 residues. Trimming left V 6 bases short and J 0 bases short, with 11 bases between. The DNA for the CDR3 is TGTGCCAGCAGCCCATCGGGCCCTAACTATGGCTACACCTTC. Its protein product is CASSPSGPNYGYTF.

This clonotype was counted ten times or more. CDR3 residues: CASRSRDGSYEQYF. The CDR3 coding sequence is TGCGCCAGCAGGTCCCGGGACGGTTCCTACGAGCAGTACTTC. The chain employs TRBV5-1 and TRBJ2-7; D is perhaps TRBD1 or TRBD2 (5 bases each). V gave up 5 bases and J gave up 1 base, with 13 bases separating them. Germline CDR1 reads SGHRS; CDR2 reads YFSETQ. This CDR3 is built from 14 residues. Full variable domain (rest looked up from reference TRBV5-1 and TRBJ2-7): KAGVTQTPRYLIKTRGQQVTLSCSPISGHRSVSWYQQTPGQGLQFLFEYFSETQRNKGNFPGRFSGRQFSNSRSEMNVSTLELGDSALYLCASRSRDGSYEQYFGPGTRLTVT.

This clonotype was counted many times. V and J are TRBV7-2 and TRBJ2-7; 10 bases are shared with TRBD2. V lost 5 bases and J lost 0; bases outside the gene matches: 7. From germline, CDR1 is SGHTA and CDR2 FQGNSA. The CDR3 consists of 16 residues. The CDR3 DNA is TGTGCCAGCAGCGTAACTAGCGGGGTTAGCTCCTACGAGCAGTACTTC. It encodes CASSVTSGVSSYEQYF.

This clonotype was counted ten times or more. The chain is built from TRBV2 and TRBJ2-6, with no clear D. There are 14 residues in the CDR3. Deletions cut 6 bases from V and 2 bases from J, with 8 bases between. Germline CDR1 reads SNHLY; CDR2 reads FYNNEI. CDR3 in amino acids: CASRPGAGANVLTF. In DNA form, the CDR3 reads TGTGCCAGCAGGCCAGGCGCTGGGGCCAACGTCCTGACTTTC.

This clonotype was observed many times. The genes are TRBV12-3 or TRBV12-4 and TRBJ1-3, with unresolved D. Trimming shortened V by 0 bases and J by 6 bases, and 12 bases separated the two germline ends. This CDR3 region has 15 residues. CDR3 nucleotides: TGTGCCAGCAGTTTAGCTCGTAGGGTGACAAACACCATATATTTT. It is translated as CASSLARRVTNTIYF.